A selection of T cell receptor beta chains follows, all from one sample in a study of T-cell reconstitution after alpha-beta-depleted transplantation in children. TCRdb fed the PCR reads into MiXCR, producing one record per CDR3 protein. The table has roughly 300,000 distinct CDR3 sequences, around a tenth seen once. The source material was peripheral blood, sampled 180 days after TCRalphabeta/CD19-depleted stem cell transplant. The receptors here all came from a male patient between 2 and 15 years old who had a stem cell transplant for chronic granulomatous disease, so the T cells may come from the graft donor. The conserved cysteine and the conserved F or W are not part of the CDR3 here. For some rows the clone size is stated as once, few or many, or as a class when expanded; others skip it.

CDR3: ASRETGTSGRQF
size: -
V: TRBV12-3/TRBV12-4

CDR3: ASSLMGPTGGETQY
size: many
V: TRBV5-1

CDR3: AWGRLRTSGHSYEQY
size: -
V: TRBV30

CDR3: ASSLYGGELF
size: many
V: TRBV5-1

CDR3: SAPSGGKGNSGANVLT
size: many
V: TRBV20-1

CDR3: SAPGVNEQF
size: many
V: TRBV20-1

CDR3: ATSDQTAGQEPQY
size: few
V: TRBV24-1

CDR3: SAWAVNEQY
size: many
V: TRBV20-1

CDR3: SVGPGHPSDEQY
size: many
V: TRBV29-1

CDR3: ASSPGTPGTDTQY
size: many
V: TRBV18

CDR3: ASSLHRGSYEQY
size: many
V: TRBV12-3/TRBV12-4

CDR3: ASSARYRELVETQY
size: many
V: TRBV7-2

CDR3: ASSGGGQSTDTQY
size: many
V: TRBV5-1

CDR3: ASSTGSAEAF
size: many
V: TRBV9

CDR3: ASSLTSGNYGYT
size: few
V: TRBV7-6

CDR3: SASTLAEYNEQF
size: many
V: TRBV20-1

CDR3: AAGAGSYNEQF
size: few
V: TRBV10-3

CDR3: SVEPGYT
size: many
V: TRBV29-1

CDR3: SVGEVPSYNEQF
size: -
V: TRBV29-1

CDR3: ASSESSPLQEEEAF
size: -
V: TRBV25-1

CDR3: SVEARPSTDTQY
size: many
V: TRBV29-1

CDR3: ASSPGERLYGYT
size: many
V: TRBV5-1

CDR3: SVEAGTSSNYEQY
size: many
V: TRBV29-1

CDR3: ASSPRDRGMYEQY
size: -
V: TRBV18

CDR3: ASSLGAGDLAKNIQY
size: many
V: TRBV7-2

CDR3: ASSLLSSSGGAQL
size: -
V: TRBV18

CDR3: ASSPLGGDYGYT
size: many
V: TRBV5-5

CDR3: ATSRDSRQNIF
size: many
V: TRBV15

CDR3: ASSLGVLGGNEQY
size: many
V: TRBV7-2

CDR3: ASSSFGRPGLPTYEQY
size: many
V: TRBV11-2